A selection of T cell receptor beta chains follows, all from one sample in a study of blood T cell repertoires in COVID-19. Only in-frame clones appear in the TCRdb table, and some are missing; sequencing was by immunoSEQ multiplex PCR. The sample has about 230,000 clones; roughly 80% are singletons. The sample taken for sequencing was peripheral blood. The receptor set was obtained from a woman over 75 with acute or convalescent COVID-19. CDR3s include the opening cysteine and the closing phenylalanine or tryptophan. Each record gives: V gene, D gene, clone size, J gene, CDR3 DNA, CDR3 protein. A D gene is named only where the DNA matches it firmly. Not all rows give a size; the values are once, few, many and, for expanded clones, a class.

>TRBV29-1|TRBD1|-|TRBJ1-4
TGCAGCGTAGCAACCGGGACAGTAGAAAAACTGTTTTTT
CSVATGTVEKLFF
>TRBV28|TRBD1|-|TRBJ2-7
TGTGCCAGCAGAGCCACGGGACAGGGCTCCTACGAGCAGTACTTC
CASRATGQGSYEQYF
>TRBV5-4|TRBD1|-|TRBJ1-1
TGTGCCAGCAGCTTTCCAGGGGGCAACACTGAAGCTTTCTTT
CASSFPGGNTEAFF
>TRBV5-5|-|few|TRBJ1-6
TGTGCCAGCAGCATCGACTCTCCACCCTTGACCCTCCACTTT
CASSIDSPPLTLHF
>TRBV7-9|-|few|TRBJ2-7
TGTGCCAGCAGCTTAGGTTCATGGCCTAGCGACACCTACGAGCAGTACTTC
CASSLGSWPSDTYEQYF
>TRBV19|TRBD1|-|TRBJ1-1
TGTGCCAGTAGTATAGTTGAGGGGGCCGCTGAAGCTTTCTTT
CASSIVEGAAEAFF
>TRBV24-1|TRBD2|-|TRBJ2-1
TGTGCCACCAGTGACCCTGGGACTAGCGGGAGGAACGGAGGCTCCTACAATGAGCAGTTCTTC
CATSDPGTSGRNGGSYNEQFF
>TRBV3-1/TRBV3-2|TRBD1|-|TRBJ2-7
TGTGCCAGCAGCCAAGATGGGGGACAGCCCTACGAGCAGTACTTC
CASSQDGGQPYEQYF
>TRBV7-9|-|once|TRBJ2-3
TGTGCCAGCAGCTTTCCGGACAGAAATACGCAGTATTTT
CASSFPDRNTQYF
>TRBV10-3|-|-|TRBJ2-7
TGTGCCATCAGTGTTCAGTTGGTGCAGTACTTC
CAISVQLVQYF
>TRBV4-1|-|-|TRBJ1-2
TGCGCCAGCAGCCAAGAGGCCAGGCCCTATGGCTACACCTTC
CASSQEARPYGYTF
>TRBV16|-|once|TRBJ1-1
TGTGCCAGCAGCCAATCCGCAGGGAACACTGAAGCTTTCTTT
CASSQSAGNTEAFF
>TRBV3-1/TRBV3-2|-|-|TRBJ2-1
TGTGCCAGCAGCCAAGACGGGAACTCCTACAATGAGCAGTTCTTC
CASSQDGNSYNEQFF
>TRBV5-8|TRBD1|few|TRBJ1-3
TGTGCCAGCAGAGAACGTCAGGGGGCTGGAAACACCATATATTTT
CASRERQGAGNTIYF
>TRBV30|-|-|TRBJ1-3
TGTGCCTGGATGTTTACTGGAAACACCATATATTTT
CAWMFTGNTIYF
>TRBV18|-|-|TRBJ1-5
TGTGCCAGCTCACCGTGGGAGGTAAAGGATCAGCCCCAGCATTTT
CASSPWEVKDQPQHF
>TRBV2|-|-|TRBJ2-2
TGTGCCAGCACGAGGGAACCGAACACCGGGGAGCTGTTTTTT
CASTREPNTGELFF
>TRBV10-3|-|-|TRBJ2-3
TGTGCCATCAGTGAGTCGGTAGGGGTTGGTACGCAGTATTTT
CAISESVGVGTQYF
>TRBV5-1|-|-|TRBJ1-2
TGCGCCAGCAGCCAAAGTGACAACTCTAACTATGGCTACACCTTC
CASSQSDNSNYGYTF
>TRBV2|-|-|TRBJ2-3
TGTGCCAGCAGTGACGCGGGCTATAGCACAGATACGCAGTATTTT
CASSDAGYSTDTQYF
>TRBV10-1|TRBD1|-|TRBJ1-3
TGCGCCAGCAGCGTAATTATAGACAGGGTTTGGTCTGGAAACACCATATATTTT
CASSVIIDRVWSGNTIYF
>TRBV4-2|-|once|TRBJ1-3
TGTGCCAGCAGCCAAGATTGGACTCTACTCTCTGGAAACACCATATATTTT
CASSQDWTLLSGNTIYF
>TRBV21-1|-|-|TRBJ2-7
TGTGCCAGCAGCGAGGGACAGTACTACGAGCAGTACTTC
CASSEGQYYEQYF
>TRBV6-5|-|-|TRBJ1-2
TGTGCCAGCAGTCGGGTTAACTATGGCTACACCTTC
CASSRVNYGYTF
>TRBV3-1/TRBV3-2|TRBD1|-|TRBJ1-2
TGTGCCAGCAGCCCAGACAGGGGGAGATCCTACACCTTC
CASSPDRGRSYTF
>TRBV29-1|-|once|TRBJ1-1
TGCAGCGGTGGGCGGAACACTGAAGCTTTCTTT
CSGGRNTEAFF
>TRBV10-3|TRBD1|once|TRBJ1-1
TGTGCCATCAGTGAGGGACAGGTCGGGGGCACTGAAGCTTTCTTT
CAISEGQVGGTEAFF
>TRBV3-1/TRBV3-2|-|-|TRBJ2-6
TGTGCCAGCAGCCTCCGGACAGCTGGGGCCAACGTCCTGACTTTC
CASSLRTAGANVLTF
>TRBV11-2|TRBD1|-|TRBJ2-7
TGTGCCAGCAGCCCCGGGACAGGGAACTACGAGCAGTACTTC
CASSPGTGNYEQYF
>TRBV5-1|TRBD2|-|TRBJ2-7
TGCGCCAGCAGCGCGGGACTAGCGGGAGGGCCCTACGAGCAGTACTTC
CASSAGLAGGPYEQYF
>TRBV5-6|-|-|TRBJ1-1
TGTGCCAGCAGCCAACCAGGGTCAACCCAGAACACTGAAGCTTTCTTT
CASSQPGSTQNTEAFF
>TRBV27|TRBD2|-|TRBJ2-4
TGTGCCAGCAGTTCCTCCGTCGGGACTAGCATTCAGTACTTC
CASSSSVGTSIQYF
>TRBV5-1|TRBD1|-|TRBJ1-1
TGCGCCAGCAGCGCCCAACAGGGGGCGAACACTGAAGCTTTCTTT
CASSAQQGANTEAFF
>TRBV15|-|-|TRBJ1-4
TGTGCCACCACCAGTGGGAGGGTCTCGGCTAATGAAAAACTGTTTTTT
CATTSGRVSANEKLFF
>TRBV10-3|-|once|TRBJ1-1
TGTGCCATACTAGAAGGGCCGGGAGCTGAAGCTTTCTTT
CAILEGPGAEAFF
>TRBV4-1|TRBD2|-|TRBJ2-1
TGCGCCAGCAGCCAAGAGGTGTCTAGCGGTTCCCCCAATGAGCAGTTCTTC
CASSQEVSSGSPNEQFF
>TRBV3-1/TRBV3-2|-|-|TRBJ2-7
TGTGCCAGCAGCCTCGCGGCCTTTGTAAGCGAGCAGTACTTC
CASSLAAFVSEQYF
>TRBV7-3|TRBD2|once|TRBJ2-7
TGTGCCAGCAGCTTACAACTAGCGGGAGCCCCCGAGCAGTACTTC
CASSLQLAGAPEQYF
>TRBV18|TRBD2|-|TRBJ2-5
TGTGCCAGCTCGAAGTCGTCTAGCGGGACCCAAGAGACCCAGTACTTC
CASSKSSSGTQETQYF
>TRBV5-5|TRBD1|-|TRBJ2-3
TGTGCCAGCAGCTTGGTTTGGGACAGGGGAACAGATACGCAGTATTTT
CASSLVWDRGTDTQYF
>TRBV5-1|TRBD1|-|TRBJ2-5
TGCGCCAGCACCCTTTCTGGACAGGGCGGCAGGGAGACCCAGTACTTC
CASTLSGQGGRETQYF
>TRBV5-6|TRBD1|few|TRBJ2-1
TGTGCCAGCAGCTTGGACACAGGGGGCCAGTACAATGAGCAGTTCTTC
CASSLDTGGQYNEQFF